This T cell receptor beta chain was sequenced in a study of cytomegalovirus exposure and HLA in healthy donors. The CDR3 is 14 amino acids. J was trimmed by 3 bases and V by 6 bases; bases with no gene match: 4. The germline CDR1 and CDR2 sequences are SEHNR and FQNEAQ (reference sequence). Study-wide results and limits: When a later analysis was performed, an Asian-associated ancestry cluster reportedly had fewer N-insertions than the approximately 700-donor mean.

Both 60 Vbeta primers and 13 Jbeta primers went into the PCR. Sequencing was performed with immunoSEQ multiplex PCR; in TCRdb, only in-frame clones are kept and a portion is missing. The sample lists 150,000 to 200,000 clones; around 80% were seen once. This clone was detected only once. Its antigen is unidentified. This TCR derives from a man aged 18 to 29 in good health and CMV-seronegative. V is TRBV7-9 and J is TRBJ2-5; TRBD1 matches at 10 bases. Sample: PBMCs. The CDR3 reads CASRPGQGEETQYF. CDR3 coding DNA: TGTGCCAGCAGACCCGGACAGGGGGAAGAGACCCAGTACTTC.